The TCR beta chain described here comes from a study of blood T cell repertoires in COVID-19. Trimming took off 4 bases at V and 7 bases at J, with 10 bases between the two ends. This CDR3 has 13 residues. Germline CDR1 and CDR2: SGHAT and FQNNGV. Authors' analysis steps: By means of reference gene primer amplification, nucleated cell counts were estimated. TCRdb's copy holds only in-frame clones and misses some; the assay was immunoSEQ multiplex PCR. V, J and clone size derive from that table, while D and trimming were established from the DNA sequence. Of about 240,000 clones in the sample, around 86% were seen once.

Specimen: peripheral blood. This TCR derives from a woman aged 60 to 75 with active or convalescent COVID-19. The chain joins TRBV11-2 to TRBJ1-4, with D maybe TRBD1 (5 bases). CDR3 bases: TGTGCCAGCAGCTCGCAGGGAGGTGAAAAACTGTTTTTT. This sequence encodes CASSSQGGEKLFF. The whole variable domain, remainder taken from reference TRBV11-2 and TRBJ1-4, is EAGVAQSPRYKIIEKRQSVAFWCNPISGHATLYWYQQILGQGPKLLIQFQNNGVVDDSQLPKDRFSAERLKGVDSTLKIQPAKLEDSAVYLCASSSQGGEKLFFGSGTQLSVL.